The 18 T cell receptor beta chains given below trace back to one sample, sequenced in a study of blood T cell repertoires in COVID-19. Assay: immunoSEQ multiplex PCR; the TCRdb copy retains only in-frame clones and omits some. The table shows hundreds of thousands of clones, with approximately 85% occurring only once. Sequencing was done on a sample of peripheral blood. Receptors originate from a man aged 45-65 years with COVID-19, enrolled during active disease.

CDR3 nucleotide sequence: TGTGCCAGCAGCTCCCAGGGGCTTCAGTTCTTC. Translated: CASSSQGLQFF. The V and J genes are TRBV3-1 (or the pseudogene TRBV3-2) and TRBJ2-1, with a weak D call TRBD1 (6 bases). Germline loops: CDR1 LGHDT, CDR2 YNNKEL (reference sequence). The CDR3 sequence is 11 residues long. Trimming shortened V by 5 bases and J by 13 bases, and 12 bases separated the two germline ends.

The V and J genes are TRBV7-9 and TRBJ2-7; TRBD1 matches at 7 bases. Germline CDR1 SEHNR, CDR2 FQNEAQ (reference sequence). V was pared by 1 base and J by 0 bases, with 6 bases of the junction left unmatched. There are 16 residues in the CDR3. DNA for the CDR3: TGTGCCAGCAGCTTAGGAGGACAGGCCACCTCCTACGAGCAGTACTTC. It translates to CASSLGGQATSYEQYF.

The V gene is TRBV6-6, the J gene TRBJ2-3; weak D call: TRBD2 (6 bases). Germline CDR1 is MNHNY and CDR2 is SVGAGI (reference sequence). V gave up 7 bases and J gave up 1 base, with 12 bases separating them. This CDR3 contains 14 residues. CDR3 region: CASIYGGRTDTQYF. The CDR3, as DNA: TGTGCCAGCATCTACGGGGGACGCACAGATACGCAGTATTTT.

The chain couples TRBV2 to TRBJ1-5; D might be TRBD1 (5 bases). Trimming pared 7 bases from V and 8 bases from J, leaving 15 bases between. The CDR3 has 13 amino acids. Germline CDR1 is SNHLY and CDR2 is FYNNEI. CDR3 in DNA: TGTGCCAGCAATTCCGGGGGAATGGAGCCCCAGCATTTT. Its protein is CASNSGGMEPQHF.

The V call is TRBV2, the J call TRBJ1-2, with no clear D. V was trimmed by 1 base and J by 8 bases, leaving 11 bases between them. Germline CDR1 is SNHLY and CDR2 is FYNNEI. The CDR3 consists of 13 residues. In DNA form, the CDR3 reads TGTGCCAGCAGTGAAGGTCTATCCGGGGGCTACACCTTC. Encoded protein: CASSEGLSGGYTF.

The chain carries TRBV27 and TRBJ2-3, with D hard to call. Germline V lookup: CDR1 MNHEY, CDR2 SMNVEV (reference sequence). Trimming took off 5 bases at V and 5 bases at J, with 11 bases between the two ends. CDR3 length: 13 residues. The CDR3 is CASSPNSGDTQYF. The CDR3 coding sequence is TGTGCCAGCAGTCCCAACAGTGGAGATACGCAGTATTTT.

CDR3 amino acids: CASTTSRSSTDTQYF. CDR3 coding DNA: TGTGCCAGCACGACTAGCCGAAGCAGCACAGATACGCAGTATTTT. This rearrangement joins TRBV28 to TRBJ2-3; 7 bases are shared with TRBD2. The CDR3 loop spans 15 amino acids. V shed 7 bases and J 0 bases; nucleotides not matched to a gene: 7. CDR1 is MDHEN and CDR2 is SYDVKM in the germline V gene.

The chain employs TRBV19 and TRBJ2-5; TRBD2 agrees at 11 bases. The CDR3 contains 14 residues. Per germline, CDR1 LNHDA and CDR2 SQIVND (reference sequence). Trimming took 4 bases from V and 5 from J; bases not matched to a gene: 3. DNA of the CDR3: TGTGCCAGTAGTACGACTAGCGGGGCTGAGACCCAGTACTTC. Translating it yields CASSTTSGAETQYF. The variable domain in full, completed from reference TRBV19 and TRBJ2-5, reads DGGITQSPKYLFRKEGQNVTLSCEQNLNHDAMYWYRQDPGQGLRLIYYSQIVNDFQKGDIAEGYSVSREKKESFPLTVTSAQKNPTAFYLCASSTTSGAETQYFGPGTRLLVL.

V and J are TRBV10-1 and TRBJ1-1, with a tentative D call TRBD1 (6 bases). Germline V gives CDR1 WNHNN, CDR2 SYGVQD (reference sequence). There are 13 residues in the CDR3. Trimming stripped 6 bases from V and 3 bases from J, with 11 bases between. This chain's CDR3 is CASRKNRDTEAFF. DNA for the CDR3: TGCGCCAGCAGAAAGAACAGGGACACTGAAGCTTTCTTT.

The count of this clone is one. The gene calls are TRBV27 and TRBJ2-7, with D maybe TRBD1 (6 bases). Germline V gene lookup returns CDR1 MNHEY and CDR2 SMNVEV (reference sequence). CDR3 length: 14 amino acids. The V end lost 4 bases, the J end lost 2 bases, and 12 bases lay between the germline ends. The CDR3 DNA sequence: TGTGCCAGCAGTTCAGCCGACAGGCCCTACGAGCAGTACTTC. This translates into CASSSADRPYEQYF.

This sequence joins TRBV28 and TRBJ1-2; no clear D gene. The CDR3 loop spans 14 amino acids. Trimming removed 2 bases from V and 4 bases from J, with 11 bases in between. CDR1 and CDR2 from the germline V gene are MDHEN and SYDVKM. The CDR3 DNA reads TGTGCCAGCAGTTTAGGCAGGCTGATCTATGGCTACACCTTC. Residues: CASSLGRLIYGYTF.

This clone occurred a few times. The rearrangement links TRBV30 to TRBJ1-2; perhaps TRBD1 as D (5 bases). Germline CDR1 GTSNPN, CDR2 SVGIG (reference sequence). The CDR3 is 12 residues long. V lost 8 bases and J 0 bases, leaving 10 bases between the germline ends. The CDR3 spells CAGDSANYGYTF. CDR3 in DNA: TGTGCCGGTGACAGTGCTAACTATGGCTACACCTTC.

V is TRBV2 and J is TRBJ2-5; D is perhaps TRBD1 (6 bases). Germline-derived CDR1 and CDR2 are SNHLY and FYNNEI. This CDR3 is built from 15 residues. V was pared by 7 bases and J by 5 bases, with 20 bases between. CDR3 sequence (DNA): TGTGCCAGCAAGGGAATGAGTGGGGGCCGGGAGACCCAGTACTTC. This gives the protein CASKGMSGGRETQYF.

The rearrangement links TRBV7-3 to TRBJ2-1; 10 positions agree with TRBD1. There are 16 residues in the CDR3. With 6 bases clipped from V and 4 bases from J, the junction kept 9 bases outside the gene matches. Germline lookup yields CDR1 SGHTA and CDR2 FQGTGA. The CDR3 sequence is CASRSGTGARYNEQFF. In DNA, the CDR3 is TGTGCCAGCAGGTCCGGGACAGGGGCGCGGTACAATGAGCAGTTCTTC.

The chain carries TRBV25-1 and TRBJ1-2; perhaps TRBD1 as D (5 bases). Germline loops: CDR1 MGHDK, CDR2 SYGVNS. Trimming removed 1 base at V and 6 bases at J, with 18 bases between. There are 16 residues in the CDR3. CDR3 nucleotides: TGTGCCAGCAGTGAATGGGGCAAAGAAGGGTCTGATGGCTACACCTTC. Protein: CASSEWGKEGSDGYTF.

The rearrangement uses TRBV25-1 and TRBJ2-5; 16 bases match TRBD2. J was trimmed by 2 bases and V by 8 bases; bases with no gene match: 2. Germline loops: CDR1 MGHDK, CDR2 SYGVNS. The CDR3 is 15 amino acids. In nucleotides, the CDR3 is TGTGCCAGCCCGGGACTAGCGGGGGGGCAAGAGACCCAGTACTTC. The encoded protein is CASPGLAGGQETQYF.

The CDR3 region has the DNA TGTGCCAGCAGCTTGACAGTGAACACTGAAGCTTTCTTT. Residues: CASSLTVNTEAFF. The V gene is TRBV6-5, the J gene TRBJ1-1, with D perhaps matching TRBD1 (5 bases). CDR3 length: 13 amino acids. CDR1 is MNHEY and CDR2 is SVGAGI in the germline V gene. With 6 bases removed from V and 0 bases from J, the gap between germline ends came to 8 bases.

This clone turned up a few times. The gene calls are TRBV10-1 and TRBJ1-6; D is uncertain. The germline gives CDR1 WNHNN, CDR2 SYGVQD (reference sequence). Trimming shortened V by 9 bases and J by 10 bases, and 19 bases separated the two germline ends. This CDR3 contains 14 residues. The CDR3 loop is CARISRLSGSPLHF. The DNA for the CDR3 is TGCGCCAGAATTAGCAGACTGTCGGGGTCACCCCTCCACTTT.